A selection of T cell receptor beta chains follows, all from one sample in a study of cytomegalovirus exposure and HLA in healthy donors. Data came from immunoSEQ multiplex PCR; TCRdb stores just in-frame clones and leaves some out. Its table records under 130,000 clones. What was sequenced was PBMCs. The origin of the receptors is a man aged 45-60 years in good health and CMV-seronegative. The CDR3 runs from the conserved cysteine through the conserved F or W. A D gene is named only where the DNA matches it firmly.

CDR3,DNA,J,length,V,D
CASSHPGQGGYEQYF,TGTGCCAGCAGCCACCCGGGACAGGGGGGTTACGAGCAGTACTTC,TRBJ2-7,15,TRBV7-9,TRBD1
CASSSLGTSSQETQYF,TGTGCCAGTAGTTCCCTCGGGACTAGCTCCCAAGAGACCCAGTACTTC,TRBJ2-5,16,TRBV19,TRBD2
CASSSWGGTEAFF,TGCGCCAGCAGTTCCTGGGGGGGAACTGAAGCTTTCTTT,TRBJ1-1,13,TRBV5-1,.
CASSRGPGLVLNTDTQYF,TGCGCCAGCAGCCGGGGACCGGGACTAGTCCTAAATACAGATACGCAGTATTTT,TRBJ2-3,18,TRBV4-3,TRBD2
CASSGEGTGDFTDTQYF,TGCGCCAGCAGCGGGGAAGGGACAGGGGATTTTACAGATACGCAGTATTTT,TRBJ2-3,17,TRBV5-1,TRBD1
CASSFGPSYGYTF,TGTGCCAGCAGTTTTGGTCCCAGCTATGGCTACACCTTC,TRBJ1-2,13,TRBV27,.
CASSSSGGPYEQYF,TGCGCCAGCAGCAGTAGCGGGGGTCCCTACGAGCAGTACTTC,TRBJ2-7,14,TRBV4-1,TRBD2
CASSLLQGQPQHF,TGTGCCAGCAGCCTCCTGCAGGGTCAGCCCCAGCATTTT,TRBJ1-5,13,TRBV11-2,.
CASSRGREFNEQFF,TGTGCCAGCAGCCGAGGCAGGGAATTTAATGAGCAGTTCTTC,TRBJ2-1,14,TRBV7-2,.
CASSEYTGRPDSEAFF,TGTGCCAGCAGCGAATATACAGGGCGCCCGGACTCTGAAGCTTTCTTT,TRBJ1-1,16,TRBV5-6,.
CASSPRDSLNEKLFF,TGTGCCAGCTCACCCCGGGACAGCCTTAATGAAAAACTGTTTTTT,TRBJ1-4,15,TRBV18,TRBD1
CASSHKSVYEQYF,TGTGCCAGCAGTCATAAAAGCGTTTACGAGCAGTACTTC,TRBJ2-7,13,TRBV25-1,.
CASSTTGGQGLRTQHF,TGTGCCAGCAGCACCACGGGGGGACAGGGCCTCAGGACCCAGCATTTT,TRBJ1-5,16,TRBV7-2,TRBD1
CATSRDEGRVYGNTIYF,TGTGCCACCAGCAGAGATGAGGGCCGCGTGTATGGAAACACCATATATTTT,TRBJ1-3,17,TRBV15,.
CASSLRRPLEQYF,TGTGCCAGCAGCTTAAGGAGGCCCCTCGAGCAGTACTTC,TRBJ2-7,13,TRBV7-2,.
CASSLAGAETGELFF,TGTGCCAGCAGCTTAGCGGGGGCGGAAACCGGGGAGCTGTTTTTT,TRBJ2-2,15,TRBV7-9,.
CASSPSPTGSYGYTF,TGTGCCAGCAGTCCATCCCCGACAGGGAGCTATGGCTACACCTTC,TRBJ1-2,15,TRBV6-5,TRBD1
CASSEDQGLKELFF,TGTGCCAGCAGTGAAGACCAGGGTCTAAAGGAGCTGTTTTTT,TRBJ2-2,14,TRBV2,.
CASSLNRQVGELFF,TGTGCCAGCAGCTTAAATCGGCAGGTCGGGGAGCTGTTTTTT,TRBJ2-2,14,TRBV7-2,.
CASSRGLAGVNTGELFF,TGTGCCAGCTCACGGGGACTAGCGGGAGTAAACACCGGGGAGCTGTTTTTT,TRBJ2-2,17,TRBV18,TRBD2
CATSRDLTGSRGYTF,TGTGCCACCAGCAGAGACCTAACAGGATCGAGAGGCTACACCTTC,TRBJ1-2,15,TRBV15,.
CASSQNRDQPQHF,TGTGCCAGCAGCCAGAACCGAGATCAGCCCCAGCATTTT,TRBJ1-5,13,TRBV14,.
CASSLAGGKNIQYF,TGCGCCAGCAGCTTGGCAGGGGGGAAAAACATTCAGTACTTC,TRBJ2-4,14,TRBV5-1,.
CASSVDSSNQPQHF,TGTGCCAGTAGTGTCGACAGTAGCAATCAGCCCCAGCATTTT,TRBJ1-5,14,TRBV19,.
CASTGKGGIGELFF,TGTGCCAGTACGGGGAAAGGGGGCATCGGGGAGCTGTTTTTT,TRBJ2-2,14,TRBV19,TRBD1
CASSQGAGGSYNEQFF,TGCGCCAGCAGCCAGGGAGCGGGAGGTTCCTACAATGAGCAGTTCTTC,TRBJ2-1,16,TRBV4-1,TRBD2
CASTSQGTANSPLHF,TGTGCCAGCACGTCACAAGGGACAGCTAATTCACCCCTCCACTTT,TRBJ1-6,15,TRBV5-8,TRBD1
CASSTRQVRAQHF,TGTGCCAGTAGTACACGACAGGTACGGGCCCAGCATTTT,TRBJ1-5,13,TRBV19,.
CASSSPGGVTVGNFYEQYF,TGTGCCAGCAGCTCCCCCGGGGGGGTGACAGTTGGGAACTTCTACGAGCAGTACTTC,TRBJ2-7,19,TRBV7-9,TRBD2
CASSPGLPGELFF,TGTGCCAGCAGCCCGGGACTTCCCGGGGAGCTGTTTTTT,TRBJ2-2,13,TRBV11-1,.
CSAGPGTAQFF,TGCAGTGCTGGCCCCGGGACAGCTCAGTTCTTC,TRBJ2-1,11,TRBV20-1,TRBD1
CASSARDFGNTIYF,TGTGCCAGCAGTGCCCGGGATTTCGGAAACACCATATATTTT,TRBJ1-3,14,TRBV25-1,.
CASSIGPDTNYGYTF,TGTGCCAGCAGCATTGGCCCAGATACTAACTATGGCTACACCTTC,TRBJ1-2,15,TRBV11-2,.
CASSYTGGGRQPQHF,TGTGCCAGCAGTTACACGGGGGGGGGACGTCAGCCCCAGCATTTT,TRBJ1-5,15,TRBV6-6,.
CASRASPGNTEAFF,TGTGCCAGCAGAGCCTCCCCGGGGAACACTGAAGCTTTCTTT,TRBJ1-1,14,TRBV5-4,.
CASSQLLGGATGMFTDTQYF,TGCGCCAGCAGCCAATTGTTGGGGGGCGCGACAGGGATGTTCACAGATACGCAGTATTTT,TRBJ2-3,20,TRBV4-3,.
CASSQGGTGTYEQYF,TGCGCCAGCAGCCAAGGGGGGACAGGCACCTACGAGCAGTACTTC,TRBJ2-7,15,TRBV4-1,TRBD1
CASSEAEGRDYGYTF,TGTGCCAGCAGTGAAGCGGAGGGGAGGGACTATGGCTACACCTTC,TRBJ1-2,15,TRBV6-1,.
CASSEFRGLFQEQYF,TGTGCCAGCAGTGAATTCAGGGGGCTGTTTCAAGAGCAGTACTTC,TRBJ2-7,15,TRBV25-1,TRBD1
CASSLFGTVNQPQHF,TGTGCCAGCAGCTTGTTCGGGACAGTAAATCAGCCCCAGCATTTT,TRBJ1-5,15,TRBV5-6,TRBD1
CASSQGGRLSNQPQHF,TGCGCCAGCAGCCAAGGCGGGCGGCTTAGCAATCAGCCCCAGCATTTT,TRBJ1-5,16,TRBV4-1,.
CASGLGGNSYEQYF,TGTGCTAGTGGTTTGGGCGGTAACTCCTACGAGCAGTACTTC,TRBJ2-7,14,TRBV12-5,.
CASSITGNPTEAFF,TGTGCCAGTAGTATAACAGGGAATCCCACTGAAGCTTTCTTT,TRBJ1-1,14,TRBV19,.
CASSGKASGRSYNEQFF,TGCGCCAGCAGTGGGAAGGCTAGCGGCCGCTCCTACAATGAGCAGTTCTTC,TRBJ2-1,17,TRBV10-1,TRBD2
CASSFGEATVAFF,TGCGCCAGCAGCTTTGGGGAGGCGACTGTAGCTTTCTTT,TRBJ1-1,13,TRBV5-1,.
CASSLEGRQELNTEAFF,TGCGCCAGCAGCTTGGAGGGGCGACAGGAATTGAACACTGAAGCTTTCTTT,TRBJ1-1,17,TRBV5-1,.
CASSFWGGTGSVLYGYTF,TGTGCCAGCAGTTTTTGGGGGGGGACGGGGTCGGTTCTGTATGGCTACACCTTC,TRBJ1-2,18,TRBV27,.
CASSSQGVSNQPQHF,TGTGCCAGCAGTTCCCAGGGGGTTAGCAATCAGCCCCAGCATTTT,TRBJ1-5,15,TRBV5-5,TRBD1
CATRHLNTEAFF,TGTGCCACCAGACACCTGAACACTGAAGCTTTCTTT,TRBJ1-1,12,TRBV6-1,.
CASSLEGGRAGDTQYF,TGCGCCAGCAGCTTGGAGGGCGGGAGGGCTGGAGATACGCAGTATTTT,TRBJ2-3,16,TRBV5-1,TRBD2
CASSLGDRAGNTIYF,TGCGCCAGCAGCTTAGGAGACAGGGCTGGAAACACCATATATTTT,TRBJ1-3,15,TRBV5-1,TRBD1
CASQVEGASYNEQFF,TGCGCCAGTCAAGTAGAGGGAGCAAGTTACAATGAGCAGTTCTTC,TRBJ2-1,15,TRBV5-1,.
CASSSRQGPHYGYTF,TGTGCCAGCAGCTCCCGACAGGGACCACACTATGGCTACACCTTC,TRBJ1-2,15,TRBV9,TRBD1
CASSFNRDTEAFF,TGTGCCAGTAGTTTCAACAGGGACACTGAAGCTTTCTTT,TRBJ1-1,13,TRBV19,.
CASSQTGNYNYGYTF,TGTGCCAGCAGCCAGACAGGGAATTATAACTATGGCTACACCTTC,TRBJ1-2,15,TRBV7-9,TRBD1